These 12 T cell receptor beta chains share one sample of origin, sequenced in a study of blood T cells in healthy people across ages. Together with a sample-barcoded 5' primer, a J-beta primer mix was included in a second PCR lasting roughly 6 to 12 cycles. MiXCR, applied by TCRdb to the 5' RACE reads, yields one record per CDR3 protein. The table includes over 450,000 distinct CDR3 sequences, approximately 25% detected once. These same data were also listed under a study on T cells of mothers and their children.

The material sequenced was blood. These receptors originate from a boy aged 5 to 17 in good health.

This rearrangement joins TRBV7-6 to TRBJ1-1; 12 nucleotides line up with TRBD1. Germline loops: CDR1 SGHVS, CDR2 FNYEAQ. This CDR3 comprises 16 residues. V dropped 5 bases and J dropped 0; count of bases not matched to a gene: 4. The CDR3 DNA reads TGTGCCAGCAGCAAGGGACAGGGGGCCATGAACACTGAAGCTTTCTTT. Its protein is CASSKGQGAMNTEAFF.

This clonotype has a handful of counts. The chain combines TRBV9 with TRBJ2-7; maybe TRBD2 (5 bases). The length of the CDR3 is 15 residues. The V end lost 1 base, the J end lost 4 bases, and 15 bases lay between the germline ends. From germline, CDR1 is SGDLS and CDR2 YYNGEE. CDR3 sequence (DNA): TGTGCCAGCAGCGTATCCTCTAGCCCGGTGTACGAGCAGTACTTC. It yields the protein CASSVSSSPVYEQYF.

This clonotype was seen more than once but under ten times. The chain links TRBV5-1 to TRBJ2-1, with 12 bases aligning to TRBD1. J lost 8 bases, V lost 4 bases, and 4 bases had no gene match. Germline CDR1 is SGHRS and CDR2 is YFSETQ. The length of the CDR3 is 14 residues. The CDR3 region is CASSAGTGGDEQFF. Written as DNA, the CDR3 is TGCGCCAGCAGCGCCGGGACAGGGGGCGATGAGCAGTTCTTC.

The genes are TRBV14 and TRBJ2-5; 10 nucleotides align to TRBD1. CDR3 length equals 15 residues. Germline assignment: CDR1 SGHDN and CDR2 FVKESK. With 5 bases clipped from V and 5 bases from J, the junction kept 8 bases outside the gene matches. This chain's CDR3 is CASSNRDRGMETQYF. As DNA, the CDR3 is TGTGCCAGCAGCAACCGGGACAGGGGCATGGAGACCCAGTACTTC.

The chain carries TRBV13 and TRBJ2-2; D ambiguous. This CDR3 comprises 13 residues. Trimming took 5 bases from V and 5 from J, leaving 9 bases between them. Germline V lookup: CDR1 PRHDT, CDR2 FYEKMQ (reference sequence). DNA for the CDR3: TGTGCCAGCAGCAACGGTTGGACCGGGGAGCTGTTTTTT. Translating gives CASSNGWTGELFF.

V is TRBV19 and J is TRBJ2-1; 8 bases match TRBD2. This CDR3 contains 17 residues. Germline V gives CDR1 LNHDA, CDR2 SQIVND (reference sequence). The junction had 9 bases not matched to a gene; V was cut back by 5 bases and J by 0 bases. CDR3 coding DNA: TGTGCCAGTAGTTCTCAAGCGGGGGTCCTCTCCTACAATGAGCAGTTCTTC. As protein: CASSSQAGVLSYNEQFF.

There are a few counts of this clonotype. The rearrangement uses TRBV12-5 and TRBJ1-1, with D hard to call. Germline CDR1 LGHNT, CDR2 FRNRAP. CDR3 length: 15 residues. V shed 7 bases and J shed 1 base, with 16 bases lying between them. CDR3 sequence reads: CASDGKRVGNTEAFF. The DNA of the CDR3 is TGTGCTAGTGACGGAAAGAGGGTTGGGAACACTGAAGCTTTCTTT.

The chain recombines TRBV14 with TRBJ1-6, with 9 bases identical to TRBD1. The CDR3 loop spans 13 amino acids. The germline V gene has CDR1 SGHDN and CDR2 FVKESK. The V segment lost 4 bases and the J segment 11 bases; nucleotides outside the gene matches: 3. The CDR3 is CASSPGTGTPLHF. CDR3 DNA sequence: TGTGCCAGCAGCCCAGGGACAGGGACACCCCTCCACTTT.

The V call is TRBV7-2, the J call TRBJ2-3; 13 positions match TRBD2. The length of the CDR3 is 17 residues. V lost 4 bases to trimming and J lost 6 bases; unmatched junction nucleotides: 10. Germline V CDR1 and CDR2: SGHTA, FQGNSA. The CDR3 here is CASSYVLAGGARDTQYF. In DNA form, the CDR3 reads TGTGCCAGCAGCTACGTACTAGCGGGAGGGGCACGGGATACGCAGTATTTT.

The CDR3 reads CASGGRSSYNEQFF. The DNA for the CDR3 is TGTGCCAGCGGGGGACGGAGCTCCTACAATGAGCAGTTCTTC. The rearrangement uses TRBV6-6 and TRBJ2-1; D may match TRBD1 or TRBD2 (5 bases each). Deletions cut 8 bases from V and 0 bases from J, with 11 bases between. The CDR3 is 14 residues long. Per germline, CDR1 MNHNY and CDR2 SVGAGI (reference sequence).

This clonotype came up a few times. The V and J genes are TRBV20-1 and TRBJ2-1, with 7 positions matching TRBD2. Germline V gene lookup returns CDR1 DFQATT and CDR2 SNEGSKA (reference sequence). Trimming took 6 bases from V and 6 from J; bases not matched to a gene: 8. This CDR3 region has 13 residues. The CDR3 DNA reads TGCAGTGCGCCTCGACTAGCCAGCAATGAGCAGTTCTTC. Amino acids: CSAPRLASNEQFF.

CDR3 loop: CASSVSSGELFF. The CDR3 DNA sequence: TGTGCCAGCAGCGTAAGTTCCGGGGAGCTGTTTTTT. This chain uses TRBV9 with TRBJ2-2; no definite D call. Deletions cut 1 base from V and 6 bases from J, with 4 bases between. CDR3 size: 12 residues. Germline V gives CDR1 SGDLS, CDR2 YYNGEE.